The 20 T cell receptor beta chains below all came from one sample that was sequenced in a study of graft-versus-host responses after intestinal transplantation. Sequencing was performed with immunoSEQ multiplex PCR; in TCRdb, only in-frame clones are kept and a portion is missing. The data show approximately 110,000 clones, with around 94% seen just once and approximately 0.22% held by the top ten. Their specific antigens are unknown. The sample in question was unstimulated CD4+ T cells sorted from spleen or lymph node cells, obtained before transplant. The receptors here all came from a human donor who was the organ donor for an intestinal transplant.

CDR3 DNA sequence: TGTGCCAGCAGTGTGGACACTGAAGCTTTCTTT. Its translation: CASSVDTEAFF. This chain links TRBV28 with TRBJ1-1; D ambiguous. Trimming removed 5 bases from V and 3 bases from J, with 4 bases in between. Germline values: CDR1 MDHEN, CDR2 SYDVKM. The CDR3 sequence is 11 residues long.

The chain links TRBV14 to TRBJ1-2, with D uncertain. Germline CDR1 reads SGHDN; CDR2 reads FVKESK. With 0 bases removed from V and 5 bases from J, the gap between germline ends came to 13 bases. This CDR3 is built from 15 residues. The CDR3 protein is CASSQEGFAGYGYTF. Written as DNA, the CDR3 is TGTGCCAGCAGCCAAGAGGGATTTGCGGGGTATGGCTACACCTTC.

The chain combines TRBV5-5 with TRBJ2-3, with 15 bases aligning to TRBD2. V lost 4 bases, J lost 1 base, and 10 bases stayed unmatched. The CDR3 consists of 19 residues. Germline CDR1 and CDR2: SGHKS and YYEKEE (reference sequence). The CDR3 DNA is TGTGCCAGCAGCCCCGGACTAGCGGGAGGGCCTGCGGGCACAGATACGCAGTATTTT. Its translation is CASSPGLAGGPAGTDTQYF.

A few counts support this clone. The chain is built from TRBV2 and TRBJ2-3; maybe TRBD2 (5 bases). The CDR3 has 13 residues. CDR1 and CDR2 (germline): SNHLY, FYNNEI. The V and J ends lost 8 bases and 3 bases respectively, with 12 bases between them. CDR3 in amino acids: CASSAGGTDTQYF. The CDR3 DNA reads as TGTGCCAGCTCGGCGGGTGGTACAGATACGCAGTATTTT.

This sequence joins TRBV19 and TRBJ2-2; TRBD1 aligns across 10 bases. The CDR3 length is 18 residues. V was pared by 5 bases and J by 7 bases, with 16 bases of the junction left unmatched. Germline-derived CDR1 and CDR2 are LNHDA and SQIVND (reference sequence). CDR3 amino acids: CASSRQGQGMGDGGELFF. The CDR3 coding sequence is TGTGCCAGTAGTCGCCAGGGACAGGGGATGGGTGACGGCGGGGAGCTGTTTTTT.

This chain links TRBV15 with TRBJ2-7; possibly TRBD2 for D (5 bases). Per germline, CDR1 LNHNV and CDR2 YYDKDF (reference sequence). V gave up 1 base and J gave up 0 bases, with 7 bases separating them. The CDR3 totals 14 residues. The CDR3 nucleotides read TGTGCCACCAGCAGAGGTGGGAGCTCCTACGAGCAGTACTTC. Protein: CATSRGGSSYEQYF.

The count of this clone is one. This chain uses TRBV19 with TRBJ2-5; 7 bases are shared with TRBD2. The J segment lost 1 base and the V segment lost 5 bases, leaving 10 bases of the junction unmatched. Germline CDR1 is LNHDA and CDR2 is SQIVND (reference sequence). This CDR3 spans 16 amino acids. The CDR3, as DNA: TGTGCCAGTAGTGCCTACGGGGGGACGGCCCAAGAGACCCAGTACTTC. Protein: CASSAYGGTAQETQYF.

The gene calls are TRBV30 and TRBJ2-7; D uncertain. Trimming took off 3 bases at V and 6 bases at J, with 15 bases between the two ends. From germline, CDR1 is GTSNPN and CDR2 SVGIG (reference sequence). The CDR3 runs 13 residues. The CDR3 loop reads CAWRGRISGEQYF. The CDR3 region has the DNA TGTGCCTGGAGAGGCAGGATCTCGGGCGAGCAGTACTTC.

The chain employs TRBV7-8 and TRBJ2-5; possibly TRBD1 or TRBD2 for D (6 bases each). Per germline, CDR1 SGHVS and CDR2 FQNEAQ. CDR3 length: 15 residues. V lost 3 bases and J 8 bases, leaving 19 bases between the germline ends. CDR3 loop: CASSLAESRGATQYF. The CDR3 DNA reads TGTGCCAGCAGCTTGGCTGAGTCGAGGGGGGCAACCCAGTACTTC.

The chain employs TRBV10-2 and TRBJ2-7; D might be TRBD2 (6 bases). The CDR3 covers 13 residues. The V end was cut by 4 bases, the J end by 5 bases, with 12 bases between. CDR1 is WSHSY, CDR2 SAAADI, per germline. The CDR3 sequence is CASSGWAGNEQYF. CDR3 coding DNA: TGCGCCAGCAGTGGCTGGGCGGGGAACGAGCAGTACTTC.

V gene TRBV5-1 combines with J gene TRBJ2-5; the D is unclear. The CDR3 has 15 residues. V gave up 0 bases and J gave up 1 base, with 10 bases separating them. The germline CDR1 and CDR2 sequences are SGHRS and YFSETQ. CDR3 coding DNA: TGCGCCAGCAGCTTGGATCGGCCGGGCCAAGAGACCCAGTACTTC. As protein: CASSLDRPGQETQYF.

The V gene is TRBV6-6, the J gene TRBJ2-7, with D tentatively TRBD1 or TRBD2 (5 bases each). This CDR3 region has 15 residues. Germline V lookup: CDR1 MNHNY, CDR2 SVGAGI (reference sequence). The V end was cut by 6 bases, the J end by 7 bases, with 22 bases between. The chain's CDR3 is CASSPPGTLIGEQYF. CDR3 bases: TGTGCCAGCAGCCCACCCGGGACCCTGATAGGGGAGCAGTACTTC.

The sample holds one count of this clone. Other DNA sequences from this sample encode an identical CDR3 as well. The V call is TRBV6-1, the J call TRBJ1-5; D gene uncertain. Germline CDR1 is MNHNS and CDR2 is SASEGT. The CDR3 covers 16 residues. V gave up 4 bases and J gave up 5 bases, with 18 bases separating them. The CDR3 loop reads CASSASGGRSYQPQHF. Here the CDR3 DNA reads TGTGCCAGCAGTGCATCTGGTGGAAGGAGTTATCAGCCCCAGCATTTT.

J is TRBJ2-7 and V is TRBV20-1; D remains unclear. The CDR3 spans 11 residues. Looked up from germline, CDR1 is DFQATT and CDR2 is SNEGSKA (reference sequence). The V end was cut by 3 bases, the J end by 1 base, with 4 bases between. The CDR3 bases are TGCAGTGCTAGTGCGTCCTACGAGCAGTACTTC. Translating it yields CSASASYEQYF.

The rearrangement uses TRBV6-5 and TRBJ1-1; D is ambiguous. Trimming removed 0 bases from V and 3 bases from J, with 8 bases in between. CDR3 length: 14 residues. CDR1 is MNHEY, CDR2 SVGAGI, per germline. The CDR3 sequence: CASSYSRPDTEAFF. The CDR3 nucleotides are TGTGCCAGCAGTTACTCGAGGCCAGACACTGAAGCTTTCTTT.

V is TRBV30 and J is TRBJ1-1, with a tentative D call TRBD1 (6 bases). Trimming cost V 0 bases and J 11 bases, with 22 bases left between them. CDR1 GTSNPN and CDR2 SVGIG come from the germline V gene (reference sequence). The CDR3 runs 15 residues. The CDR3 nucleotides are TGTGCCTGGAGTGTAGGGGGGCAGTTGTGGGCACGGGCTTTCTTT. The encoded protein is CAWSVGGQLWARAFF.

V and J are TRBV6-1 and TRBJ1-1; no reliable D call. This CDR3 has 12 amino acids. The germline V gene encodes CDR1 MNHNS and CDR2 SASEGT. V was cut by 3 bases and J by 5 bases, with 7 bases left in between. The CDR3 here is CASSEAETEAFF. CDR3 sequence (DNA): TGTGCCAGCAGTGAGGCCGAGACTGAAGCTTTCTTT.

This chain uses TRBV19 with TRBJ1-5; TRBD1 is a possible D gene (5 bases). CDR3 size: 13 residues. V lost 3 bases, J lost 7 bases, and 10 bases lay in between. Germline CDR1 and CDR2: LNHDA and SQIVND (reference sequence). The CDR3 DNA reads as TGTGCCAGTAGTATGAGCAGGGACCAGCCCCAGCATTTT. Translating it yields CASSMSRDQPQHF.

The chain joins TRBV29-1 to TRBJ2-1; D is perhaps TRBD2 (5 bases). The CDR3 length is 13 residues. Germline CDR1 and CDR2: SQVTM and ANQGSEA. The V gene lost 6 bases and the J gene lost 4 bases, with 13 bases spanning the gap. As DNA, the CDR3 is TGCAGCGTCAGGCCTAGCCCGTACAATGAGCAGTTCTTC. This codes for CSVRPSPYNEQFF.

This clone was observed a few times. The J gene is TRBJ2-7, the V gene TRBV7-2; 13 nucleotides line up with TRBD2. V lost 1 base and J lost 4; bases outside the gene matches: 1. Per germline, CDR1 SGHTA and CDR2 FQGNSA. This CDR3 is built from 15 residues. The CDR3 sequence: CASSLGTSGSYEQYF. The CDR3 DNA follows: TGTGCCAGCAGCTTAGGGACTAGCGGGAGTTACGAGCAGTACTTC.